These 23 T cell receptor beta chains were sequenced from one sample in a study of Graves' ophthalmopathy and Graves' hyperthyroidism. RNA transcripts provided the template for amplifying TCR beta CDR3 regions. Second-round multiplex PCR came after a first-round RT-PCR that employed HTBI primers. TCRdb redid the calling of the multiplex PCR reads with MiXCR, one entry per CDR3 protein. The top ten hold under 30% of the sample, which has around 50,000 distinct CDR3 sequences, around 50% seen once. The sample consisted of peripheral blood. The receptors stem from an adult man with Graves' ophthalmopathy.

The table lists this clonotype with a count of one. CDR3 amino acids: CASSLAAEGPDTQYF. The CDR3 DNA follows: TGTGCCAGCAGCTTGGCAGCAGAAGGGCCAGATACGCAGTACTTC. This rearrangement joins TRBV5-8 to TRBJ2-5; D gene unclear. CDR1 and CDR2 from the germline V gene are SGHTS and YDEGEE. The V and J ends lost 0 bases and 11 bases respectively, with 20 bases between them. This CDR3 contains 15 residues.

V is TRBV7-2 and J is TRBJ2-3, with TRBD2 identical over 12 bases. Germline V lookup: CDR1 SGHTA, CDR2 FQGNSA. The CDR3 consists of 23 residues. After removal of 4 bases from V and 1 base from J, the junction contained 24 bases not matched to a gene. The DNA of the CDR3 is TGTGCCAGCAGCTCAAGGGGGCGGGGGAGACTAGCGGGAGAAGGTGAGGGCACAGATACGCAGTATTTT. This gives the protein CASSSRGRGRLAGEGEGTDTQYF.

This chain uses TRBV2 with TRBJ2-7; weak D call: TRBD1 (8 bases). The J call may be mistaken, given a closer DNA end match to TRBJ2-5. Per the germline V gene, CDR1 is SNHLY and CDR2 is FYNNEI. CDR3 length equals 15 residues. The CDR3 region is CASSGTGRGRETQYF. The CDR3 coding sequence is TGTGCCAGCAGTGGGACAGGGAGGGGGAGGGAGACCCAGTACTTC.

This clonotype was picked up many times. As DNA, the CDR3 is TGTGCCAGCAGTTGGTTAGACGCTAACTATGGCTACACCTTC. This translates into CASSWLDANYGYTF. V is TRBV6-1 and J is TRBJ1-2; no reliable D call. The CDR3 length is 14 residues. V lost 5 bases to trimming and J lost 0 bases, with 10 bases between them. The germline gives CDR1 MNHNS, CDR2 SASEGT.

The table lists this clonotype with many counts. The gene calls are TRBV6-1 and TRBJ1-5; D gene unclear. Trimming left V 2 bases short and J 2 bases short, with 16 bases between. The CDR3 sequence is 17 residues long. From germline, CDR1 is MNHNS and CDR2 SASEGT. The CDR3 loop is CASSEWVGNGRNQPQHF. The CDR3 region has the DNA TGTGCCAGCAGTGAATGGGTAGGGAATGGTCGCAATCAGCCCCAGCATTTT.

The chain couples TRBV6-6 to TRBJ2-7; TRBD2 agrees at 9 bases. V gave up 2 bases and J gave up 3 bases; unmatched junction bases: 5. The CDR3 extends over 15 amino acids. In germline, CDR1 is MNHNY, CDR2 SVGAGI (reference sequence). The CDR3 spells CASSYQTSGHYEQYF. The CDR3 region has the DNA TGTGCCAGCAGTTACCAGACTAGCGGACACTACGAGCAGTACTTC.

The V gene is TRBV20-1, the J gene TRBJ1-6; D is uncertain. Trimming took 0 bases from V and 8 from J, leaving 14 bases between them. The CDR3 is 15 residues long. The germline CDR1 and CDR2 sequences are DFQATT and SNEGSKA (reference sequence). The CDR3 spells CSARDPAPLDSPLHF. CDR3 DNA: TGCAGTGCTAGAGATCCCGCGCCCCTTGATTCACCCCTCCACTTT.

CDR3 bases: TGCAGTGCTAGGGGCAGGACTAGCGGGAGTTTCAACGAGCAGTACTTC. Amino acids: CSARGRTSGSFNEQYF. This sequence joins TRBV20-1 and TRBJ2-7; 13 bases agree with TRBD2. The ends lost 3 bases at V and 5 bases at J; junction bases unmatched: 10. Germline CDR1 is DFQATT and CDR2 is SNEGSKA (reference sequence). This CDR3 region has 16 residues.

The chain recombines TRBV5-4 with TRBJ2-7, with a tentative D call TRBD2 (6 bases). Trimming took 0 bases from V and 1 from J, leaving 11 bases between them. CDR3 length: 15 residues. The germline CDR1 and CDR2 sequences are SGHNT and YYREEE (reference sequence). This CDR3 reads CASSLGGGKSYEQYF. CDR3 sequence (DNA): TGTGCCAGCAGCTTGGGGGGAGGCAAGTCCTACGAGCAGTACTTC. Using reference TRBV5-4 and TRBJ2-7 for the parts outside the CDR3, the full variable domain is ETGVTQSPTHLIKTRGQQVTLRCSSQSGHNTVSWYQQALGQGPQFIFQYYREEENGRGNFPPRFSGLQFPNYSSELNVNALELDDSALYLCASSLGGGKSYEQYFGPGTRLTVT.

In the case of this clonotype: This could be a read error, since a much larger clone is one nucleotide away. V usage is TRBV4-2 and J usage is TRBJ1-2, with D perhaps TRBD1 (6 bases). In germline, CDR1 is LGHNA, CDR2 YNFKEQ. This CDR3 spans 15 amino acids. Deletions cut 4 bases from V and 10 bases from J, with 22 bases between. CDR3 DNA: TGTGCCAGCAGCCTAAACAGGGACGACGTGGTCCACTACACCTTC. It yields the protein CASSLNRDDVVHYTF.

CDR3 sequence reads: CASSEGRATNEKLFF. The CDR3 region has the DNA TGTGCCAGCAGTGAAGGGAGGGCAACTAATGAAAAACTGTTTTTT. The chain employs TRBV2 and TRBJ1-4; D gene uncertain. The CDR3 extends over 15 amino acids. Germline V gene data show CDR1 as SNHLY and CDR2 as FYNNEI. Trimming took 1 base from V and 0 from J, leaving 6 bases between them. The full variable domain, with the rest looked up from reference TRBV2 and TRBJ1-4, is EPEVTQTPSHQVTQMGQEVILRCVPISNHLYFYWYRQILGQKVEFLVSFYNNEISEKSEIFDDQFSVERPDGSNFTLKIRSTKLEDSAMYFCASSEGRATNEKLFFGSGTQLSVL.

The chain is built from TRBV6-2 or TRBV6-3 and TRBJ2-5, with TRBD1 matching over 8 bases. The length of the CDR3 is 16 residues. The V segment lost 2 bases and the J segment 0 bases; nucleotides outside the gene matches: 5. Germline V gene sequence: CDR1 MNHEY, CDR2 SVGEGT. CDR3: CASSYPWTGNQETQYF. The CDR3 region has the DNA TGTGCCAGCAGTTACCCCTGGACAGGGAACCAAGAGACCCAGTACTTC.

This clonotype has a count of ten or more. The V and J genes are TRBV5-1 and TRBJ2-5; 10 positions match TRBD2. CDR3 length: 15 residues. CDR1 SGHRS and CDR2 YFSETQ come from the germline V gene. V dropped 7 bases and J dropped 2; count of bases not matched to a gene: 8. For the CDR3, the DNA is TGCGCCAGCTACCTCTCTAGCGGGGGTCAAGAGACCCAGTACTTC. This sequence encodes CASYLSSGGQETQYF.

The chain recombines TRBV30 with TRBJ1-2; D call uncertain. The germline gives CDR1 GTSNPN, CDR2 SVGIG (reference sequence). V was clipped by 1 base and J by 5 bases, with 17 bases between them. The CDR3 spans 15 residues. CDR3 protein: CAWSAGRGATYGYTF. CDR3 nucleotide sequence: TGTGCCTGGAGTGCCGGACGGGGAGCAACTTATGGCTACACCTTC.

The rearrangement links TRBV19 to TRBJ1-5; 9 nucleotides match TRBD1. J lost 3 bases, V lost 5 bases, and 11 bases had no gene match. This CDR3 region has 17 residues. Germline loops: CDR1 LNHDA, CDR2 SQIVND (reference sequence). The CDR3 coding sequence is TGTGCCAGTAGTCCCGGGACAGGGATTGGGAACAATCAGCCCCAGCATTTT. Its translation: CASSPGTGIGNNQPQHF.

Concerning this clonotype itself: No conserved phenylalanine or tryptophan is present at the end of the CDR3, so a read error is the likely explanation. This chain uses TRBV12-3 or TRBV12-4 with TRBJ2-7, with D perhaps TRBD2 (5 bases). Trimming took off 6 bases at V and 4 bases at J, with 22 bases between the two ends. The CDR3 has 16 residues. The CDR3 DNA reads as TGTGCCAGCAGCCGCAACCAGGCTTCGGGGATATACGAGCAGTACTGC. Amino acid sequence: CASSRNQASGIYEQYC.

The chain recombines TRBV4-3 with TRBJ1-2, with D possibly TRBD1 on 6 matching bases. Germline V gives CDR1 LGHNA, CDR2 YSLEER. The CDR3 covers 13 residues. Trimming cost V 3 bases and J 2 bases, with 7 bases left between them. Here the CDR3 DNA reads TGCGCCAGCAGCCACGGACAGAACTATGGCTACACCTTC. Its protein product is CASSHGQNYGYTF.

This chain uses TRBV7-9 with TRBJ1-2; D is unresolved. The ends were cut back, 5 bases at V and 2 bases at J, with 9 bases in the middle. Germline lookup yields CDR1 SEHNR and CDR2 FQNEAQ (reference sequence). The CDR3 extends over 13 amino acids. The CDR3 DNA follows: TGTGCCAGCAGCCCCGACGGAAACTATGGCTACACCTTC. Translated: CASSPDGNYGYTF.

This chain joins TRBV7-9 and TRBJ1-1; D is uncertain. The CDR3 runs 13 residues. Per germline, CDR1 SEHNR and CDR2 FQNEAQ (reference sequence). The V end lost 5 bases, the J end lost 1 base, and 8 bases lay between the germline ends. CDR3 sequence (DNA): TGTGCCAGCAGCGCAGGAGCGAACACTGAAGCTTTCTTT. Protein product: CASSAGANTEAFF. The full variable domain, its missing parts supplied by reference TRBV7-9 and TRBJ1-1, is DTGVSQNPRHKITKRGQNVTFRCDPISEHNRLYWYRQTLGQGPEFLTYFQNEAQLEKSRLLSDRFSAERPKGSFSTLEIQRTEQGDSAMYLCASSAGANTEAFFGQGTRLTVV.

This chain joins TRBV20-1 and TRBJ2-2, with TRBD1 as a possible D gene (5 bases). The CDR3 runs to 14 residues. Germline V CDR1 and CDR2: DFQATT, SNEGSKA (reference sequence). V was trimmed by 3 bases and J by 7 bases, leaving 15 bases between them. In nucleotides, the CDR3 is TGCAGTGCTAGCATCAGGGATAAGGGCGGGGAGCTGTTTTTT. It is translated as CSASIRDKGGELFF.

The chain is built from TRBV6-8 and TRBJ1-4, with D tentatively TRBD1 (5 bases). The CDR3 contains 16 residues. V lost 6 bases, J lost 6 bases, and 20 bases lay in between. Looked up from germline, CDR1 is MNHGY and CDR2 is SAAAGT. The chain's CDR3 is CASSTGPSGGDEKLFF. Written as DNA, the CDR3 is TGTGCCAGCAGCACCGGCCCTAGCGGGGGAGATGAAAAACTGTTTTTT.

This clonotype was detected only once. The chain couples TRBV20-1 to TRBJ2-2; possibly TRBD2 for D (5 bases). The germline V gene has CDR1 DFQATT and CDR2 SNEGSKA (reference sequence). CDR3 length equals 15 residues. Trimming left V 0 bases short and J 5 bases short, with 13 bases between. The CDR3 here is CSARDLASSTGELFF. For the CDR3, the DNA is TGCAGTGCTAGAGATTTGGCTAGCTCTACCGGGGAGCTGTTTTTT.

The J gene is TRBJ1-3, the V gene TRBV28; D gene unclear. This CDR3 has 13 amino acids. V was pared by 6 bases and J by 1 base, with 7 bases between. Per germline, CDR1 MDHEN and CDR2 SYDVKM. The CDR3 nucleotides are TGTGCCAGCAGGACCGGGTCTGGAAACACCATATATTTT. Its protein is CASRTGSGNTIYF.